The T cell receptor beta chain described here comes from a study of CD4 T cells in relation to SARS-CoV-2 and coronaviruses (dated by TCRdb to 2020 to 2022). About the study as a whole: In the ViraFEST assay, PBMCs were cultured with antigen for 9 to 11 days, after which TCR beta CDR3s were sequenced to identify antigen-specific clonal expansions. An HIV-1 Nef peptide pool or a no-peptide culture served as the negative reference condition. HLA restriction was mapped for shared crossreactive spike epitopes using patient-derived lymphoblastoid cell lines. The study assessed, at the TCR clonotype level, memory CD4+ T cell crossreactivity between SARS-CoV-2 and common cold coronavirus spike proteins. The Adaptive Biotechnologies TCR-sequencing kit was used for samples from three pre-COVID donors and for the naive versus memory experiments, whereas the other data were Illumina-based. A different, Illumina-based TCR-beta assay was used to sequence expansion assays from other donors in the study. Broader findings and caveats from the paper: Roughly 67% of donors had memory CD4+ clonotypes that crossrecognized SARS-CoV-2 and at least one common cold coronavirus spike. Because no donor provided both pre-pandemic and post-infection samples, tracing the source of pre-existing responses was limited. The study was constrained by small numbers of patients and of tested TCRs. Crossreactive clones showed significantly weaker SARS-CoV-2-driven expansion than monoreactive clones, consistent with antigenic imprinting. Since the crossreactivity analysis centred on spike protein, crossreactivity against other viral proteins was not assessed.

To prepare the library, the immunoSEQ multiplex PCR assay was applied. As for the authors' bioinformatics: During preprocessing, nonproductive sequences were removed, along with CDR3s that did not begin with C, did not end with F or W, or were shorter than 7 amino acids. Antigen-specific clonotypes were called with the MANAFEST web app, based on expansion relative to reference and other culture wells. A clone counted as positive if significantly expanded in 2 of 3 replicate wells versus the reference culture at FDR below 0.05. A further requirement for positive clones was significant expansion compared with all other tandem wells, along with an odds ratio above 5. After three terminal residues were trimmed from each end, CDR3 homology was quantified as pairwise Levenshtein distance using the stringdist R package. What TCRdb holds here is the immuneACCESS table cut down to in-frame rearrangements. Part of the clones is not present; checked against another copy, under half of the missing clones reflect an unresolved V gene, and the others are unexplained. The V and J calls and the clone size are those of that table, but D and trimming were determined from the DNA. The sample contains around 20,000 clones, over 60% of them found a single time. The top ten hold around 30% of the sample.

A note on this clone: This receptor's antigen is unknown. No qualities accompany the bases; no much larger clone lies one base away.

CD4+ T cells from unexposed donors were collected before the COVID-19 pandemic (2011-2018). After more than nine days of culture, CD4+ T cells were isolated with the EasySep CD4+ T cell isolation kit. Unexposed donor CD4+ T cells were tested for reactivity to SARS-CoV-2 S and N and four common cold coronavirus spike pools, as cell number allowed. Two million PBMCs per well were cultured in IMDM with around 4.8% human AB serum and 8.5 to 10 IU/ml IL-2. Half of the culture medium was replaced with fresh IL-2-containing medium on days 3 and 7. Each peptide culture condition was generally run in triplicate replicate wells. The leukapheresis product used for the unexposed donors was purchased from a commercial source. Ficoll-Paque PLUS gradient centrifugation was used to isolate PBMCs from either whole blood or leukapheresis product. PBMCs were either cryopreserved at -140°C or used fresh in the expansion assay. The QIAamp Micro DNA Kit was used to extract genomic DNA from the CD4+ T cells.

As encoded in the germline V gene, CDR1 is MNHEY while CDR2 is SVGAGI. V lost 5 bases and J lost 8 bases; the stretch between them is 15 bases long. The CDR3 numbers 14 residues from cysteine through phenylalanine. This entry keeps only the CDR3 DNA: 42 bases, framed from base 1. Sequencing was done on a sample of CD4+ T cells from PBMCs, cultured in vitro. The chain is encoded by TRBV6-5 joined to TRBJ1-4, and TRBD1 may be the D gene, going by 5 matching bases. The sequence came from a human donor in good health. This receptor has the CDR3 CASSPREGREKLFF. The DNA reads TGTGCCAGCAGTCCCAGGGAAGGACGAGAAAAACTGTTTTTT.